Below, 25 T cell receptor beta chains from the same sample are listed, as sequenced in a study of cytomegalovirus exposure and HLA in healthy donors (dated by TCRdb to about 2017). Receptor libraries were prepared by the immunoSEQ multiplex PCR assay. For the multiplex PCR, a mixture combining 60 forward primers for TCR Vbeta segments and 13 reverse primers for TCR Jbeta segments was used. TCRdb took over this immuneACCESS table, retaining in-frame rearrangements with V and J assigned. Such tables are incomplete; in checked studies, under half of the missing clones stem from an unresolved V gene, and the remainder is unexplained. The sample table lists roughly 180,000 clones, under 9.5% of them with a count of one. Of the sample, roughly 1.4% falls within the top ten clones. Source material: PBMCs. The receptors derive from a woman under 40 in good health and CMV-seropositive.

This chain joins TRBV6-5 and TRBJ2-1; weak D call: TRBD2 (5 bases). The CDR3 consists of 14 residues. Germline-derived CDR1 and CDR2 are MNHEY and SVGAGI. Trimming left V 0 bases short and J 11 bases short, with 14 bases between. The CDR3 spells CASSYSRRVGKQFF. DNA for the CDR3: TGTGCCAGCAGTTACTCTAGACGAGTCGGGAAGCAGTTCTTC.

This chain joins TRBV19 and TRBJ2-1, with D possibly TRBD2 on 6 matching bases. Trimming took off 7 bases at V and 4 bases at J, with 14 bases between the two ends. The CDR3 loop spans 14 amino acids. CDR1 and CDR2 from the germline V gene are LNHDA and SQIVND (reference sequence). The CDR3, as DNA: TGTGCCAGTACGGAAGGAGGGTTTTACAATGAGCAGTTCTTC. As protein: CASTEGGFYNEQFF.

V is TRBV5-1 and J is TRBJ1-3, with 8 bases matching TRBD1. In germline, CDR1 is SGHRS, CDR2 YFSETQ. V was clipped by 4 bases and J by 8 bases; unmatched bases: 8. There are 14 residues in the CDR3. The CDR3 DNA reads TGCGCCAGCAGCCCCAACCAGGGGGCAGACACCATATATTTT. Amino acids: CASSPNQGADTIYF. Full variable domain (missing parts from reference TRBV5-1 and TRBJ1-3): KAGVTQTPRYLIKTRGQQVTLSCSPISGHRSVSWYQQTPGQGLQFLFEYFSETQRNKGNFPGRFSGRQFSNSRSEMNVSTLELGDSALYLCASSPNQGADTIYFGEGSWLTVV.

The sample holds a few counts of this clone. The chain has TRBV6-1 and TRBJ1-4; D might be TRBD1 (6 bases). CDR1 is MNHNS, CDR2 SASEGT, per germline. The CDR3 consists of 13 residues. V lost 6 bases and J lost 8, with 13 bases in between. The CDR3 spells CASRQGISEKLFF. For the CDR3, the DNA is TGTGCCAGCAGACAGGGTATAAGCGAAAAACTGTTTTTT.

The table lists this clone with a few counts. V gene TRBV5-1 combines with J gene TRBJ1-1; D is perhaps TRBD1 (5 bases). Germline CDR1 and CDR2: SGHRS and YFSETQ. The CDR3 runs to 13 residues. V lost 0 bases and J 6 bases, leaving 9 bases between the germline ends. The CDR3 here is CASSLAQGAEAFF. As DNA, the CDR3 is TGCGCCAGCAGCTTGGCCCAGGGCGCTGAAGCTTTCTTT.

CDR3 in amino acids: CASSLVTQASGNTIYF. The CDR3 bases are TGTGCCAGCAGCTTAGTAACGCAGGCGTCTGGAAACACCATATATTTT. The V and J genes are TRBV7-8 and TRBJ1-3; no definite D call. This CDR3 is built from 16 residues. Deletions cut 1 base from V and 1 base from J, with 11 bases between. Germline loops: CDR1 SGHVS, CDR2 FQNEAQ.

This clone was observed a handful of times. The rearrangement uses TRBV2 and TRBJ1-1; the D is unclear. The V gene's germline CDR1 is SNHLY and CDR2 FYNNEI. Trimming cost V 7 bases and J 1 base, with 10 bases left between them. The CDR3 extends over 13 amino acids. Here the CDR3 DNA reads TGTGCCAGCACCGACATGTGGAACACTGAAGCTTTCTTT. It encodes CASTDMWNTEAFF.

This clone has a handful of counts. In DNA, the CDR3 is TGTGCCACCAAGGGACAGGGCAGCTCCTACGAGCAGTACTTC. This encodes CATKGQGSSYEQYF. The V call is TRBV2, the J call TRBJ2-7, with TRBD1 matching 9 bases. V lost 10 bases, J lost 0 bases, and 7 bases stayed unmatched. Looked up from germline, CDR1 is SNHLY and CDR2 is FYNNEI. This CDR3 region has 14 residues.

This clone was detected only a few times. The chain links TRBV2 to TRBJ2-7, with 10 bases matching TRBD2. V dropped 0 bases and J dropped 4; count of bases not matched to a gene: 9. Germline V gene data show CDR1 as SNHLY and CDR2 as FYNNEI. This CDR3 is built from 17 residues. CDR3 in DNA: TGTGCCAGCAGTGAAGCGGGGTGGGGTAGCGGGAGGTACGAGCAGTACTTC. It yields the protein CASSEAGWGSGRYEQYF.

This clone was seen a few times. The CDR3 bases are TGTGCCAGCAGCCAAGCTGTTGAGCCCTACGAGCAGTACTTC. Amino acids: CASSQAVEPYEQYF. The J gene is TRBJ2-7, the V gene TRBV4-2; D is uncertain. CDR1 and CDR2 (germline): LGHNA, YNFKEQ. The CDR3 loop spans 14 amino acids. V lost 1 base, J lost 2 bases, and 9 bases lay in between.

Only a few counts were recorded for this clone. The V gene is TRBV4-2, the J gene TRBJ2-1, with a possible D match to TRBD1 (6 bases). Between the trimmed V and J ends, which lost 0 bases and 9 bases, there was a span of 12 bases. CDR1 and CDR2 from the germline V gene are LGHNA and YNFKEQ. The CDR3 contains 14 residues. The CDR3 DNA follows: TGTGCCAGCAGCCAAGATGGGGGACATTCTGAGCAGTTCTTC. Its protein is CASSQDGGHSEQFF.

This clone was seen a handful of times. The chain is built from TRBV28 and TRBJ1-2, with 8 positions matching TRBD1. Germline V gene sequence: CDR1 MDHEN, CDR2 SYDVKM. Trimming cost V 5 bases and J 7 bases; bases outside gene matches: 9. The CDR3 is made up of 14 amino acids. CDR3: CASSTGGKGGGYTF. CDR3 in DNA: TGTGCCAGCAGTACAGGGGGTAAGGGTGGTGGCTACACCTTC.

This CDR3 reads CASSLVTGRSTEAFF. CDR3 DNA sequence: TGTGCCAGCAGCTTGGTTACAGGGCGAAGCACTGAAGCTTTCTTT. The genes are TRBV5-4 and TRBJ1-1; weak D call: TRBD1 (6 bases). The CDR3 loop spans 15 amino acids. The V gene lost 0 bases and the J gene lost 4 bases, with 13 bases spanning the gap. Germline V gene data show CDR1 as SGHNT and CDR2 as YYREEE (reference sequence).

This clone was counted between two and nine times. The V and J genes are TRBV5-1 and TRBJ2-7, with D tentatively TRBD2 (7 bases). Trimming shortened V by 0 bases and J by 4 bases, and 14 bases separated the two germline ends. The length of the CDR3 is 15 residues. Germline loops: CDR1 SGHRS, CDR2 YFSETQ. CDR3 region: CASSLEGGLGYEQYF. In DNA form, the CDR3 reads TGCGCCAGCAGCTTGGAGGGGGGGCTCGGGTACGAGCAGTACTTC.

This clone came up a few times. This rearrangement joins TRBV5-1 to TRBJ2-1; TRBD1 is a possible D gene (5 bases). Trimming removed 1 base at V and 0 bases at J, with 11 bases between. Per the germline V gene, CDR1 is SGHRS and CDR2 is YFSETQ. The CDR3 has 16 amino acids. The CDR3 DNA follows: TGCGCCAGCAGCTTGAGTGACAGCTTCTCCTACAATGAGCAGTTCTTC. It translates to CASSLSDSFSYNEQFF.

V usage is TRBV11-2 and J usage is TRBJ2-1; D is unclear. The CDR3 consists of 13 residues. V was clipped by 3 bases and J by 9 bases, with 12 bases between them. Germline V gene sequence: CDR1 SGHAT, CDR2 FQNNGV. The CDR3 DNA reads TGTGCCAGCAGCTTCACCCACTCTCTTGAGCAGTTCTTC. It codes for CASSFTHSLEQFF.

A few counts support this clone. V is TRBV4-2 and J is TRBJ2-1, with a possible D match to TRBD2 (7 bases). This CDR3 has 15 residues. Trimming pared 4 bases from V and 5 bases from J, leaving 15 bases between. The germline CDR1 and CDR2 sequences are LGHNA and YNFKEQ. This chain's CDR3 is CASSLRTRGNNEQFF. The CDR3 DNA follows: TGTGCCAGCAGCCTTAGGACTAGGGGGAACAATGAGCAGTTCTTC.

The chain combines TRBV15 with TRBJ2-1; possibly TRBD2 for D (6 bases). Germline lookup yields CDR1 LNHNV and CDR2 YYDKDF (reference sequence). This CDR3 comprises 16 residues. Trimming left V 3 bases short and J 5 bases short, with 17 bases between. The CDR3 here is CATSREPGGVNNEQFF. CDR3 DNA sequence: TGTGCCACCAGCAGGGAACCCGGAGGGGTTAACAATGAGCAGTTCTTC.

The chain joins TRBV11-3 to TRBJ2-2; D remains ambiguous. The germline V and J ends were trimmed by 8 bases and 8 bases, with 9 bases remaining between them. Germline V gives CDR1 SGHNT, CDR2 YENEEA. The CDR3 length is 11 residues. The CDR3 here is CASSRQGELFF. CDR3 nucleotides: TGTGCCAGCTCCAGGCAGGGGGAGCTGTTTTTT. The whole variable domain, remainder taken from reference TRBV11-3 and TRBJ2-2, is EAGVVQSPRYKIIEKKQPVAFWCNPISGHNTLYWYLQNLGQGPELLIRYENEEAVDDSQLPKDRFSAERLKGVDSTLKIQPAELGDSAVYLCASSRQGELFFGEGSRLTVL.

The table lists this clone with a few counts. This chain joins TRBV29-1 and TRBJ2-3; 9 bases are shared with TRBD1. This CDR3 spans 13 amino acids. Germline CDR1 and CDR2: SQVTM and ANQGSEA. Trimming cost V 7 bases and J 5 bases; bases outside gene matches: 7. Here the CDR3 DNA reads TGCAGCGAACGGGACAGGGATAGAGATACGCAGTATTTT. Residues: CSERDRDRDTQYF.

CDR3 bases: TGCGCCAGCAGCTTGGACGGGAGGGCCCCTGGCGAGCAGTACTTC. Protein: CASSLDGRAPGEQYF. The chain is built from TRBV5-1 and TRBJ2-7; the match to TRBD2 covers 8 bases. The CDR3 has 15 amino acids. J lost 6 bases, V lost 0 bases, and 8 bases had no gene match. Looked up from germline, CDR1 is SGHRS and CDR2 is YFSETQ.

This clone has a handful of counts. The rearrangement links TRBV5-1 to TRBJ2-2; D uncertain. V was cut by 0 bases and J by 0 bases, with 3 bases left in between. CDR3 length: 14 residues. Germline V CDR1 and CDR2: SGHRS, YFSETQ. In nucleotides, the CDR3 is TGCGCCAGCAGCTTGGTCGCGAACACCGGGGAGCTGTTTTTT. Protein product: CASSLVANTGELFF.

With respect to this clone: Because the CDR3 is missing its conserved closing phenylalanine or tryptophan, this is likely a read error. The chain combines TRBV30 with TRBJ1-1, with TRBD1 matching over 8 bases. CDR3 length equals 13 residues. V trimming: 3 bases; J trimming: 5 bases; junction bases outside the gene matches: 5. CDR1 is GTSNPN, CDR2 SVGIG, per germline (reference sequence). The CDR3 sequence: CAWSRGQETEAFL. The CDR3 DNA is TGTGCCTGGAGCAGGGGGCAGGAAACTGAAGCTTTCTTG.

This chain's CDR3 is CASLARGPAYNEQFF. In nucleotides, the CDR3 is TGTGCCAGCCTAGCCAGGGGGCCTGCCTACAATGAGCAGTTCTTC. The chain employs TRBV11-2 and TRBJ2-1; 8 bases map to TRBD1. Trimming at V came to 8 bases and at J to 2 bases, leaving 8 bases not matched to a gene. The length of the CDR3 is 15 residues. Per the germline V gene, CDR1 is SGHAT and CDR2 is FQNNGV.

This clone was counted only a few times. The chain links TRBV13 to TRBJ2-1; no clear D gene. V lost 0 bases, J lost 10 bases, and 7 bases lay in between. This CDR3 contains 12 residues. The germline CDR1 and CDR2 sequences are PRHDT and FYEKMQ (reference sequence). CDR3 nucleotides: TGTGCCAGCAGCTTAGGGTCCTCCGAGCAGTTCTTC. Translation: CASSLGSSEQFF.